The present T cell receptor (beta chain) was sequenced within a study of blood T cell repertoires in COVID-19. Turning to the study itself: There were acute and convalescent COVID-19 samples, and they came from the United States, Italy and Spain.

Trimming removed 5 bases at V and 4 bases at J, with 14 bases between. The CDR3 runs to 14 residues. Germline V gene sequence: CDR1 MNHEY, CDR2 SVGEGT. The table came from immunoSEQ multiplex PCR; TCRdb's copy has only in-frame clones and leaves some out. The repertoire holds 100,000 to 150,000 clones, about 89% seen once, with roughly 4.3% in the top ten. A Seattle source enrolled patients during active infection and followed them longitudinally. The sample was peripheral blood. The receptor was isolated from a man aged 55-75 years with COVID-19, enrolled during active disease. V usage is TRBV6-2 or TRBV6-3 and J usage is TRBJ1-1; possibly TRBD1 for D (5 bases). Here the CDR3 DNA reads TGTGCCAGCAGTCCGCCCTCGGGGGGCACTGAAGCTTTCTTT. It specifies CASSPPSGGTEAFF.